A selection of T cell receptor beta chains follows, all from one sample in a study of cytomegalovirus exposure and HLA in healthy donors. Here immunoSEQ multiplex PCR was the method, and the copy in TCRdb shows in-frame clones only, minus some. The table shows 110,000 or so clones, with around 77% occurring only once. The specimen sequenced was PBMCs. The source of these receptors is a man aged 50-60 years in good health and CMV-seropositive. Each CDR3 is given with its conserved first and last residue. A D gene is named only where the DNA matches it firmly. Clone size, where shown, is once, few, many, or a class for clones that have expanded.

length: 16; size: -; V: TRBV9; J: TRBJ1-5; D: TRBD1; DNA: TGTGCCAGCAGCGTAGGACAGGGGGGGGCTAATCAGCCCCAGCATTTT; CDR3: CASSVGQGGANQPQHF
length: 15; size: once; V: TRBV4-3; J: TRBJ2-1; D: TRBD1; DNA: TGCGCCAGCAGCCAGGACAGGGGGTCCTACAATGAGCAGTTCTTC; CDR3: CASSQDRGSYNEQFF
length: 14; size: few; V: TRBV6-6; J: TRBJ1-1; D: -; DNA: TGTGCCAGCTACATGCAGGTGGCGTACACTGAAGCTTTCTTT; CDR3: CASYMQVAYTEAFF
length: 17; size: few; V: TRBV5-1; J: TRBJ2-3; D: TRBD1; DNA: TGCGCCAGCAGCTTGTCGGACAGGGGGTTTAGCACAGATACGCAGTATTTT; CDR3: CASSLSDRGFSTDTQYF
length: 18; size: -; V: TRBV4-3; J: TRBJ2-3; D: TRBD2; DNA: TGCGCCAGCAGCCCCGAGACCTTCCTGGCGGGGGGGCCGGATACGCAGTATTTT; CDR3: CASSPETFLAGGPDTQYF
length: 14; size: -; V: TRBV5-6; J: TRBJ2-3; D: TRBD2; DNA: TGTGCCAGCAGCTTGGGACTAGCGGGAGATACGCAGTATTTT; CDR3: CASSLGLAGDTQYF
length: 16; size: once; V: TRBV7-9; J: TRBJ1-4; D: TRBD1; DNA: TGTGCCAGCAGCTTGAGACAAGACAGGGGAAGTGAAAAACTGTTTTTT; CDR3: CASSLRQDRGSEKLFF
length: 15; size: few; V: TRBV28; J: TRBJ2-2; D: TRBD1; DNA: TGTGCCAGCAGGGGGACAGCGCCGAACACCGGGGAGCTGTTTTTT; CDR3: CASRGTAPNTGELFF
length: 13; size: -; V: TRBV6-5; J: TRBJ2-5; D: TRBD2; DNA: TGTGCCAGCAGGGAGAAGCGGGGATGGGGGCAGTACTTC; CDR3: CASREKRGWGQYF
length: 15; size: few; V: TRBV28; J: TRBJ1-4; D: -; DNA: TGTGCCAGCAGTTTTGGGGGAGGGCGAAGGGGAAAACTGTTTTTT; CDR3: CASSFGGGRRGKLFF